This T cell receptor beta chain is from a study of CD8+ T cells in alopecia areata. The overall study: Scoring of severity for treated patients was based on percentage of affected scalp area. Study outcomes and limitations: Scalp and blood retained many expanded lesional clones during tofacitinib.

Sequencing used cDNA as its template, made by extracting RNA and reverse transcribing it. The assay was immunoSEQ multiplex PCR, and TCRdb's table has in-frame clones only and misses some. The repertoire holds about 190,000 clones, with 45% to 75% as singletons. Details on this clone: Its antigen is not known.

As to treatment: oral pan-JAK inhibitor, 5-10 mg twice daily. The sample in question was CD4+ T cells sorted from blood, obtained at week 4, from a patient treated with tofacitinib. This sequence was found in a human donor with alopecia areata.

CDR3 in DNA: TGTGCCAGCAGCTTATCGGCAGGGCGGACCGGGGAGCTGTTTTTT. As protein: CASSLSAGRTGELFF. The chain employs TRBV7-3 and TRBJ2-2, with D possibly TRBD1 on 5 matching bases. The V end lost 2 bases, the J end lost 5 bases, and 12 bases lay between the germline ends. The CDR3 is made up of 15 amino acids. Germline assignment: CDR1 SGHTA and CDR2 FQGTGA.